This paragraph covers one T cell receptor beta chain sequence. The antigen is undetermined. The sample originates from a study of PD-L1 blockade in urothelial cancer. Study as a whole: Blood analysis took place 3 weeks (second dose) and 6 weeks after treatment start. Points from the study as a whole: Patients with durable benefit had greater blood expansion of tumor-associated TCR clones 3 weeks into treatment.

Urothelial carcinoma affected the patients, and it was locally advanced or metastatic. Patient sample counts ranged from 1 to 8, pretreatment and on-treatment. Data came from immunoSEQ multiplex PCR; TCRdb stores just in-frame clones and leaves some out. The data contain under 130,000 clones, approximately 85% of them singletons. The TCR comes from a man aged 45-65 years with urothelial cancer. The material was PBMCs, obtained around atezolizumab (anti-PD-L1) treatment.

CDR3 residues: CSGGREEAFF. The CDR3 DNA reads TGCAGCGGGGGTAGGGAGGAAGCTTTCTTT. The chain uses TRBV29-1 and TRBJ1-1; D call uncertain. There are 10 residues in the CDR3. Germline V CDR1 and CDR2: SQVTM, ANQGSEA. Trimming left V 7 bases short and J 8 bases short, with 11 bases between.